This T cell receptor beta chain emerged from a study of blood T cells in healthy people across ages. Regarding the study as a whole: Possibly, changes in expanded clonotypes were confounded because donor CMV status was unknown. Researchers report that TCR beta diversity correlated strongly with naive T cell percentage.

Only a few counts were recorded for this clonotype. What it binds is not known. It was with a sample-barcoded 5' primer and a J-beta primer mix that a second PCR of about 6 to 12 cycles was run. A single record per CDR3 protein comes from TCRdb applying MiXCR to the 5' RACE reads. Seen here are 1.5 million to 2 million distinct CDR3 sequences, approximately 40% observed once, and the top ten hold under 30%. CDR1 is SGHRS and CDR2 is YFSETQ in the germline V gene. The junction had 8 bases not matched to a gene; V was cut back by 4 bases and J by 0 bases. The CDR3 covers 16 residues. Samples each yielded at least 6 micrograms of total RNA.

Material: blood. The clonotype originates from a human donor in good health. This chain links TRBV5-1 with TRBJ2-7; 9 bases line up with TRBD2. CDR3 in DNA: TGCGCCAGCAGCCGGGGGGCTAGCGGGGACTCCTACGAGCAGTACTTC. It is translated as CASSRGASGDSYEQYF.